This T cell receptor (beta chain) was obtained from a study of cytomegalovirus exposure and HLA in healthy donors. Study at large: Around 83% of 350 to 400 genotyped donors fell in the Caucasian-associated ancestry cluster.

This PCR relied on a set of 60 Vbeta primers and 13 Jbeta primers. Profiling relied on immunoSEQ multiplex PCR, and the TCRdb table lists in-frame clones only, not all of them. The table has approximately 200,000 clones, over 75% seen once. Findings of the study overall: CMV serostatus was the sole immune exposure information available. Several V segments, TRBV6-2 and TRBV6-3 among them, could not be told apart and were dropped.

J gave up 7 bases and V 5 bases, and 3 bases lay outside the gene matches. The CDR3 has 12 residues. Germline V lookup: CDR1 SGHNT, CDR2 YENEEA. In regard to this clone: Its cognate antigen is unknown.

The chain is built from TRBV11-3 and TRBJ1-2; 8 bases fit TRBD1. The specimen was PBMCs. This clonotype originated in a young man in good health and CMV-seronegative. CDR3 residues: CASSLGQGGYTF. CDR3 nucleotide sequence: TGTGCCAGCAGCCTAGGACAGGGTGGCTACACCTTC.